Sequencing of this TCR beta chain was carried out in a study of T-cell reconstitution after alpha-beta-depleted transplantation in children. Notes on the study in general: As was reported, about two months after transplant, alpha-beta T cells came from several hundred expanded graft clones. T cells produced anew were the main source of T-cell counts and diversity one year after transplant. At day 60, the high TCRbeta diversity found in some patients originated from recipient T cells and thymic progenitors that had survived.

For this clonotype: As yet, its antigen is unknown.

Library preparation (for TCRbeta) was performed with unique molecular identifiers. TCRdb re-analysed the PCR reads in MiXCR, keeping a single row per CDR3 protein. The repertoire holds hundreds of thousands of distinct CDR3 sequences, with about 12% as singletons. CDR1 and CDR2 (germline): MDHEN, SYDVKM. The ends were cut back, 3 bases at V and 5 bases at J, with 17 bases in the middle. The CDR3 sequence is 16 residues long. The source is a girl aged 2-15 years with congenital amegakaryocytic thrombocytopenia, due to receive a stem cell transplant. The chain uses TRBV28 and TRBJ2-1, with D perhaps matching TRBD1 or TRBD2 (5 bases each). Sample: PBMCs, taken before TCRalphabeta/CD19-depleted stem cell transplant. CDR3 bases: TGTGCCAGCAGTTTGGGGAGTAGGGGCAGGGACAATGAGCAGTTCTTC. It translates to CASSLGSRGRDNEQFF.